The rows below give T cell receptor beta chains drawn from one sample of a study of early stage breast cancer tumors. The protocol was immunoSEQ multiplex PCR, while the TCRdb copy is restricted to in-frame clones and leaves out a portion. This table holds approximately 3,500 clones, 65% to 80% found once. Material: breast tumor tissue. The origin of the receptors is a person in their forties with breast cancer. Each CDR3 is given with its conserved first and last residue. The order of the fields is CDR3 DNA, CDR3 protein, clone size, J gene, D gene, V gene. A D gene is named only where the DNA matches it firmly. Clone size is not always given. Where it is, it says once, few, many or a class for expanded clones.

CDR3 DNA: TGTGCCAGCAGCCGCCGGTGGGGCAGTAATCAGCCCCAGCATTTT; CDR3 protein: CASSRRWGSNQPQHF; clone size: NA; J gene: TRBJ1-5; D gene: NA; V gene: TRBV6-5
CDR3 DNA: TGTGCCAGCAGCCAAGAGGCCCAGGGATTCAACGAGCAGTACTTC; CDR3 protein: CASSQEAQGFNEQYF; clone size: NA; J gene: TRBJ2-7; D gene: NA; V gene: TRBV4-2
CDR3 DNA: TGTGCCAGCAGGGGCCACGGGCAGGGGGCGCCTGGCTACACCTTC; CDR3 protein: CASRGHGQGAPGYTF; clone size: NA; J gene: TRBJ1-2; D gene: TRBD1; V gene: TRBV6-5
CDR3 DNA: TGTGCCAGCAGCTTAGACGGGAAGGTATACGAGCAGTACTTC; CDR3 protein: CASSLDGKVYEQYF; clone size: NA; J gene: TRBJ2-7; D gene: NA; V gene: TRBV7-2
CDR3 DNA: TGTGCCAGCAGCTTAGAAGTCGGAGAGACCCAGTACTTC; CDR3 protein: CASSLEVGETQYF; clone size: once; J gene: TRBJ2-5; D gene: NA; V gene: TRBV11-1
CDR3 DNA: TGTGCCAGCAGTGAAGCCCAGGCCCCCAAAAATAGCAATGAGCAGTTCTTC; CDR3 protein: CASSEAQAPKNSNEQFF; clone size: NA; J gene: TRBJ2-1; D gene: NA; V gene: TRBV6-1
CDR3 DNA: TGCGCCAGCAGCTTGTCGGGATCGGGACAGGGGGACTATGGCTACACCTTC; CDR3 protein: CASSLSGSGQGDYGYTF; clone size: NA; J gene: TRBJ1-2; D gene: TRBD1; V gene: TRBV5-1
CDR3 DNA: TGCGCCAGCAGTCAAGACCTAGCAACAGATACGCAGTATTTT; CDR3 protein: CASSQDLATDTQYF; clone size: NA; J gene: TRBJ2-3; D gene: NA; V gene: TRBV4-3
CDR3 DNA: TGTGCCAGCTCACCTCCCGGACAGGGGGGGACAGATACGCAGTATTTT; CDR3 protein: CASSPPGQGGTDTQYF; clone size: NA; J gene: TRBJ2-3; D gene: TRBD1; V gene: TRBV18
CDR3 DNA: TGTGCCAGTAGTATGGCGGGAGGGCCGCGAGAGACCCAGTACTTC; CDR3 protein: CASSMAGGPRETQYF; clone size: NA; J gene: TRBJ2-5; D gene: TRBD2; V gene: TRBV19
CDR3 DNA: TGTGCCAGCATGGGACAGGAATATGGCTACACCTTC; CDR3 protein: CASMGQEYGYTF; clone size: NA; J gene: TRBJ1-2; D gene: TRBD1; V gene: TRBV5-4
CDR3 DNA: TGTGCCAGCAGCTCAGAGGGGTGGACAGATACGCAGTATTTT; CDR3 protein: CASSSEGWTDTQYF; clone size: NA; J gene: TRBJ2-3; D gene: NA; V gene: TRBV7-3
CDR3 DNA: TGTGCCAGCAGCTTATCGTACGGAAGCACAGATACGCAGTATTTT; CDR3 protein: CASSLSYGSTDTQYF; clone size: NA; J gene: TRBJ2-3; D gene: NA; V gene: TRBV7-8
CDR3 DNA: TGTGCCTGGAGTGTTTGGGGAACTGGAAACACCATATATTTT; CDR3 protein: CAWSVWGTGNTIYF; clone size: NA; J gene: TRBJ1-3; D gene: NA; V gene: TRBV30
CDR3 DNA: TGCACCAGCAGCCAAGGGAACCGGGACAGGGAGCCCCAAGCTTTCTTT; CDR3 protein: CTSSQGNRDREPQAFF; clone size: NA; J gene: TRBJ1-1; D gene: NA; V gene: TRBV1
CDR3 DNA: TGTGCCAGCAGTCAAACAGGGGGACTGAACACTGAAGCTTTCTTT; CDR3 protein: CASSQTGGLNTEAFF; clone size: few; J gene: TRBJ1-1; D gene: TRBD1; V gene: TRBV28
CDR3 DNA: TGTGCCAGCAGCTTAGCCCCAGGGCCCCTTTACGAGCAGTACTTC; CDR3 protein: CASSLAPGPLYEQYF; clone size: few; J gene: TRBJ2-7; D gene: NA; V gene: TRBV7-6
CDR3 DNA: TGTGCCAGCTCCGCCGGGACTAGCGGGGGGGTAGAGCAGTTCTTC; CDR3 protein: CASSAGTSGGVEQFF; clone size: NA; J gene: TRBJ2-1; D gene: TRBD2; V gene: TRBV27
CDR3 DNA: TGTGCCAGCAGCCACAAACAGGGGGCGACTAGCGGGAGTTGGTACGAGCAGTACTTC; CDR3 protein: CASSHKQGATSGSWYEQYF; clone size: NA; J gene: TRBJ2-7; D gene: TRBD2; V gene: TRBV7-2
CDR3 DNA: TGCGCCAGCAGCCAACAGGGGCCCCAAGGGGAGGGTGAAAAACTGTTTTTT; CDR3 protein: CASSQQGPQGEGEKLFF; clone size: NA; J gene: TRBJ1-4; D gene: NA; V gene: TRBV4-3
CDR3 DNA: TGTGCCAGTAGTATTCCCGCAGGGGGATACAATGAGCAGTTCTTC; CDR3 protein: CASSIPAGGYNEQFF; clone size: NA; J gene: TRBJ2-1; D gene: TRBD1; V gene: TRBV19
CDR3 DNA: TGTGCCAGCAGTCCGGGACTAATCAATCAGCCCCAGCATTTT; CDR3 protein: CASSPGLINQPQHF; clone size: NA; J gene: TRBJ1-5; D gene: NA; V gene: TRBV6-5
CDR3 DNA: TGCGCCAGCAGGAGGGGGAACACTGAAGCTTTCTTT; CDR3 protein: CASRRGNTEAFF; clone size: NA; J gene: TRBJ1-1; D gene: NA; V gene: TRBV10-1
CDR3 DNA: TGTGCCAGCAGCTTGGAGTTGACAGGGAACTATGGCTACACCTTC; CDR3 protein: CASSLELTGNYGYTF; clone size: NA; J gene: TRBJ1-2; D gene: TRBD1; V gene: TRBV7-9
CDR3 DNA: TGTGCCGCTAAAAAAAGTTCAGCCCATGAGCAGTTCTTC; CDR3 protein: CAAKKSSAHEQFF; clone size: NA; J gene: TRBJ2-1; D gene: NA; V gene: TRBV19
CDR3 DNA: TGCAGTGCGTCCGGAAACGAGCAGTACTTC; CDR3 protein: CSASGNEQYF; clone size: NA; J gene: TRBJ2-7; D gene: NA; V gene: TRBV20-1
CDR3 DNA: TGCAGTGGGCAGGGCCAAGAGACCCAGTACTTC; CDR3 protein: CSGQGQETQYF; clone size: NA; J gene: TRBJ2-5; D gene: NA; V gene: TRBV20-1
CDR3 DNA: TGTGCCACCAGCAGAGACTCTCCTAGCACAGATACGCAGTATTTT; CDR3 protein: CATSRDSPSTDTQYF; clone size: NA; J gene: TRBJ2-3; D gene: NA; V gene: TRBV15
CDR3 DNA: TGTGCCAGTAGTATCCTTGTGACAGAAGAAGCTTTCTTT; CDR3 protein: CASSILVTEEAFF; clone size: NA; J gene: TRBJ1-1; D gene: NA; V gene: TRBV19